The next 2 T cell receptor beta chains were all read from a single sample in a study of cytomegalovirus exposure and HLA in healthy donors. Primers for the PCR totalled 60 Vbeta and 13 Jbeta. The protocol was immunoSEQ multiplex PCR, while the TCRdb copy is restricted to in-frame clones and leaves out a portion. Found here are some 150,000 clones, roughly a tenth of them singletons; the top ten hold about 2%. Sequenced: PBMCs. Receptors originate from a male donor in good health and CMV-seronegative.

The V call is TRBV25-1, the J call TRBJ2-4; D might be TRBD1 (5 bases). Germline values: CDR1 MGHDK, CDR2 SYGVNS. With 7 bases removed from V and 7 bases from J, the gap between germline ends came to 11 bases. This CDR3 has 12 residues. The CDR3 protein is CASIGVKNIQYF. The CDR3 DNA follows: TGTGCCAGCATAGGGGTTAAGAACATTCAGTACTTC. Complete variable domain (other parts from reference TRBV25-1 and TRBJ2-4): EADIYQTPRYLVIGTGKKITLECSQTMGHDKMYWYQQDPGMELHLIHYSYGVNSTEKGDLSSESTVSRIRTEHFPLTLESARPSHTSQYLCASIGVKNIQYFGAGTRLSVL.

V gene TRBV7-9 combines with J gene TRBJ2-2; TRBD2 is a possible D gene (6 bases). The V and J ends lost 5 bases and 2 bases respectively, with 12 bases between them. The CDR3 runs to 15 residues. The germline V gene has CDR1 SEHNR and CDR2 FQNEAQ (reference sequence). The CDR3 region has the DNA TGTGCCAGCAGCGGAGGGACCGGTAACACCGGGGAGCTGTTTTTT. Encoded protein: CASSGGTGNTGELFF.